This is a list of T cell receptor beta chains from one sample in a study of T-cell memory formation after mild COVID-19. A single record per CDR3 protein comes from TCRdb applying MiXCR to the 5' RACE reads. The sample lists around 370,000 distinct CDR3 sequences, more than 20% seen once, with approximately 13% in the top ten. The sequencing sample was made of PBMCs or a T cell subset sorted from them (not recorded which). These receptors came from an adult woman who had mild COVID-19 (a few samples of this study predate the infection). Cell type and time point are not known. Each CDR3 is given with its conserved first and last residue. D genes are given only for firm matches. Some rows mark clone size as missing; the rest say once, few, many or name a class of expanded clone.

CDR3aa: CASSPGQGSTGELFF; d_gene: TRBD1; v_gene: TRBV12-3/TRBV12-4; j_gene: TRBJ2-2; abundance: NA
CDR3aa: CASRTRRSYGYTF; d_gene: NA; v_gene: TRBV7-3; j_gene: TRBJ1-2; abundance: NA
CDR3aa: CASSPGTYEQYF; d_gene: NA; v_gene: TRBV5-1; j_gene: TRBJ2-7; abundance: many
CDR3aa: CAWSDGGGYGYTF; d_gene: NA; v_gene: TRBV30; j_gene: TRBJ1-2; abundance: NA
CDR3aa: CASSKEGTSGSLNYEQFF; d_gene: NA; v_gene: TRBV21-1; j_gene: TRBJ2-1; abundance: many
CDR3aa: CASSYGTSGHNEQFF; d_gene: TRBD2; v_gene: TRBV6-6; j_gene: TRBJ2-1; abundance: once
CDR3aa: CASSRGGRTNNEQFF; d_gene: NA; v_gene: TRBV9; j_gene: TRBJ2-1; abundance: few
CDR3aa: CASSLASSGALNSPLHF; d_gene: NA; v_gene: TRBV5-1; j_gene: TRBJ1-6; abundance: few
CDR3aa: CASSQDGGTYNEQFF; d_gene: NA; v_gene: TRBV4-1; j_gene: TRBJ2-1; abundance: few
CDR3aa: CASSDGTGGKNTQYF; d_gene: TRBD1; v_gene: TRBV6-6; j_gene: TRBJ2-3; abundance: NA
CDR3aa: CASSLPSGVTEAFF; d_gene: NA; v_gene: TRBV11-3; j_gene: TRBJ1-1; abundance: NA
CDR3aa: CASSLAGTSGRGYEQYF; d_gene: TRBD2; v_gene: TRBV7-2; j_gene: TRBJ2-7; abundance: NA
CDR3aa: CATSRDSNSNTEAFF; d_gene: NA; v_gene: TRBV15; j_gene: TRBJ1-1; abundance: few
CDR3aa: CASSSTGRNEKLFF; d_gene: NA; v_gene: TRBV7-9; j_gene: TRBJ1-4; abundance: NA
CDR3aa: CASSLVGGPQETQYF; d_gene: TRBD1; v_gene: TRBV7-2; j_gene: TRBJ2-5; abundance: NA
CDR3aa: CSVVYGGTGLGQPQHF; d_gene: NA; v_gene: TRBV29-1; j_gene: TRBJ1-5; abundance: NA
CDR3aa: CASSGDYEQFF; d_gene: TRBD2; v_gene: TRBV5-1; j_gene: TRBJ2-1; abundance: many
CDR3aa: CSVTGPTGNTIYF; d_gene: NA; v_gene: TRBV29-1; j_gene: TRBJ1-3; abundance: NA
CDR3aa: CATSDSGSGAGDLETQYF; d_gene: NA; v_gene: TRBV24-1; j_gene: TRBJ2-5; abundance: NA
CDR3aa: CASSYDSSSYNEQFF; d_gene: NA; v_gene: TRBV6-5; j_gene: TRBJ2-1; abundance: NA
CDR3aa: CASSLDGTGLRTKEAFF; d_gene: TRBD1; v_gene: TRBV7-9; j_gene: TRBJ1-1; abundance: few
CDR3aa: CASSYGGNVGYNEQFF; d_gene: NA; v_gene: TRBV6-2/TRBV6-3; j_gene: TRBJ2-1; abundance: few
CDR3aa: CATSESGGSSYNEQFF; d_gene: TRBD1; v_gene: TRBV24-1; j_gene: TRBJ2-1; abundance: NA
CDR3aa: CASSEKRGFSYEKYF; d_gene: NA; v_gene: TRBV6-1; j_gene: TRBJ2-7; abundance: NA
CDR3aa: CASSQVSGQGTDTQYF; d_gene: TRBD1; v_gene: TRBV4-1; j_gene: TRBJ2-3; abundance: NA
CDR3aa: CASSRTSSEDTQYF; d_gene: NA; v_gene: TRBV12-3/TRBV12-4; j_gene: TRBJ2-3; abundance: NA
CDR3aa: CASSPNSDLEQYF; d_gene: NA; v_gene: TRBV12-3/TRBV12-4; j_gene: TRBJ2-7; abundance: NA
CDR3aa: CASSKIRGGRTEAFF; d_gene: TRBD1; v_gene: TRBV7-9; j_gene: TRBJ1-1; abundance: NA
CDR3aa: CASTLAGATDTQYF; d_gene: TRBD2; v_gene: TRBV7-2; j_gene: TRBJ2-3; abundance: NA
CDR3aa: CASRTATNTGELFF; d_gene: NA; v_gene: TRBV25-1; j_gene: TRBJ2-2; abundance: NA
CDR3aa: CASRPTGTGGFGAEAFF; d_gene: TRBD1; v_gene: TRBV6-5; j_gene: TRBJ1-1; abundance: NA
CDR3aa: CASSQVRGAYNEQFF; d_gene: NA; v_gene: TRBV14; j_gene: TRBJ2-1; abundance: few
CDR3aa: CASSPGSGGARETQYF; d_gene: TRBD2; v_gene: TRBV5-4; j_gene: TRBJ2-5; abundance: few
CDR3aa: CASSLALRHNEQFF; d_gene: NA; v_gene: TRBV7-9; j_gene: TRBJ2-1; abundance: NA
CDR3aa: CASSHLPGGGVAKETQYF; d_gene: NA; v_gene: TRBV11-2; j_gene: TRBJ2-5; abundance: few
CDR3aa: CATRNTGTRNTEAFF; d_gene: NA; v_gene: TRBV24-1; j_gene: TRBJ1-1; abundance: NA
CDR3aa: CASSLMIAGAGELFF; d_gene: TRBD2; v_gene: TRBV11-1; j_gene: TRBJ2-2; abundance: few
CDR3aa: CASSQDWAGHQPQHF; d_gene: NA; v_gene: TRBV4-3; j_gene: TRBJ1-5; abundance: few
CDR3aa: CASSLGTSGPNTGELFF; d_gene: TRBD2; v_gene: TRBV12-3/TRBV12-4; j_gene: TRBJ2-2; abundance: NA
CDR3aa: CATSKTQVDNSGANVLTF; d_gene: NA; v_gene: TRBV24-1; j_gene: TRBJ2-6; abundance: many
CDR3aa: CSVLVYNEQFF; d_gene: NA; v_gene: TRBV29-1; j_gene: TRBJ2-1; abundance: few
CDR3aa: CASSSPGQGAAKNIQYF; d_gene: TRBD1; v_gene: TRBV6-5; j_gene: TRBJ2-4; abundance: NA
CDR3aa: CASSLDVRSEAFF; d_gene: NA; v_gene: TRBV5-6; j_gene: TRBJ1-1; abundance: NA
CDR3aa: CASSLLSRGLFPSTDTQYF; d_gene: NA; v_gene: TRBV12-3/TRBV12-4; j_gene: TRBJ2-3; abundance: few
CDR3aa: CATSLDPLADRTDTQYF; d_gene: NA; v_gene: TRBV15; j_gene: TRBJ2-3; abundance: NA
CDR3aa: CASGNRDLRSYEQYF; d_gene: NA; v_gene: TRBV12-3/TRBV12-4; j_gene: TRBJ2-7; abundance: NA
CDR3aa: CASSPSGATGELFF; d_gene: NA; v_gene: TRBV18; j_gene: TRBJ2-2; abundance: few
CDR3aa: CASRRQTGDVHEQFF; d_gene: TRBD1; v_gene: TRBV2; j_gene: TRBJ2-1; abundance: few
CDR3aa: CASSLSGTVGVGYTF; d_gene: TRBD1; v_gene: TRBV5-1; j_gene: TRBJ1-2; abundance: NA
CDR3aa: CASSPSLAYTEQFF; d_gene: NA; v_gene: TRBV6-2/TRBV6-3; j_gene: TRBJ2-1; abundance: NA
CDR3aa: CASSPGGIYNEQVF; d_gene: TRBD1; v_gene: TRBV27; j_gene: TRBJ2-1; abundance: NA
CDR3aa: CASSLGPSGQGAGDTQYF; d_gene: TRBD1; v_gene: TRBV5-1; j_gene: TRBJ2-3; abundance: few
CDR3aa: CASSERLGNSPLHF; d_gene: NA; v_gene: TRBV19; j_gene: TRBJ1-6; abundance: NA